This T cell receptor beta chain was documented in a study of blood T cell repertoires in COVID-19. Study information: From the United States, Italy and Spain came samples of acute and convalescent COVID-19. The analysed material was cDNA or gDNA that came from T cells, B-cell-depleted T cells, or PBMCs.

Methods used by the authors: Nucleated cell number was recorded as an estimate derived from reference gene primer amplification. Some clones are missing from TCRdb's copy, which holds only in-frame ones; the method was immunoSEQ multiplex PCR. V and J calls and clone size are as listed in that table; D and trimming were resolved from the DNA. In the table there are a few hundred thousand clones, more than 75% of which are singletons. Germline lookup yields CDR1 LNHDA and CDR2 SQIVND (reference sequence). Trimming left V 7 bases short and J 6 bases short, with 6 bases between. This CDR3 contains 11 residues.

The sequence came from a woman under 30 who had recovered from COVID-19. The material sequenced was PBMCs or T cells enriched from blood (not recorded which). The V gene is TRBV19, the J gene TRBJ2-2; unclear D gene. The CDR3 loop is CASTTAGELFF. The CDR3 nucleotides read TGTGCCAGTACTACGGCCGGGGAGCTGTTTTTT.